This TCR beta chain was identified during a study of cytomegalovirus exposure and HLA in healthy donors. Whole-study results and caveats: V- and J-gene trimming of TCR beta was linked (in a later analysis) to a missense DCLRE1C variant. Three chains linked to CMV were shown in vitro to be specific for CMV antigens.

Trimming cost V 4 bases and J 7 bases; bases outside gene matches: 6. Germline CDR1 is MNHEY and CDR2 is SVGAGI. CDR3 size: 14 residues. PCR amplification relied on 60 Vbeta primers (plus 13 Jbeta primers). Some clones are missing from TCRdb's copy, which holds only in-frame ones; the method was immunoSEQ multiplex PCR. This sample's table reports about 160,000 clones. A word on this clone: Its antigen remains unknown.

V usage is TRBV6-5 and J usage is TRBJ1-3, with 8 bases aligning to TRBD1. The clonotype comes from a man aged 25-45 years in good health and CMV-seronegative. Sample: PBMCs. The CDR3 loop is CASSWTGRGNTIYF. The CDR3 DNA reads as TGTGCCAGCAGTTGGACAGGGAGAGGGAACACCATATATTTT.